Listed below are T cell receptor beta chains from one sample, sequenced in a study of metastatic and nonmetastatic thyroid tumors. TCRdb re-clonotyped the PCR reads through MiXCR. The sample includes about 92,000 clones, more than 12% of them seen just once. Source material: blood. The receptors shown here come from a female donor with papillary thyroid cancer or a benign thyroid nodule (not recorded which). Some clones in this sample may be carry-over from other donors' samples. Both conserved end residues are part of each CDR3. D genes are given only for firm matches. Only part of the rows carry a size: once, few, many, or a class if the clone is expanded.

TGTGCCAGCTCACCGCCGGGACTAGCGGTCCGAGGGACCCAGTACTTC	CASSPPGLAVRGTQYF	many	TRBV18	TRBD2	TRBJ2-5
TGTGCCAGCAGACCGGAGGGGTGTCAGAAATGTGAGACCCAGTACTTC	CASRPEGCQKCETQYF	few	TRBV6-1	.	TRBJ2-5
TGTGCCAGCAGCTCGGACAGGAACAATCAGCCCCAGCATTTT	CASSSDRNNQPQHF	.	TRBV7-9	TRBD1	TRBJ1-5
TGTGCCAGCAGTGTAACCAGGGGGTCCGGGGAGCTGTTTTTT	CASSVTRGSGELFF	many	TRBV12-3/TRBV12-4	TRBD1	TRBJ2-2
TGTGCCAGTAGTGACAGGGTCTCCTACGAGCAGTACTTC	CASSDRVSYEQYF	many	TRBV19	TRBD1	TRBJ2-7
TGTGCCAGCAGTGGGGGGGCGGGGGACAGGAGCTACGAGCAGTACTTC	CASSGGAGDRSYEQYF	few	TRBV25-1	.	TRBJ2-7
TGCACCAGCAGCTCACAGGGAGGAATGAACACTGAAGATTTCTTT	CTSSSQGGMNTEDFF	.	TRBV5-1	.	TRBJ1-1
TGTGCCAGCTCACACAACAGGGTAAACACCGGGGAGCTGTTTTTT	CASSHNRVNTGELFF	.	TRBV18	.	TRBJ2-2
TGTGCCAGCAGCCCAAGGGGTTCTGGAAACACCATATATTTT	CASSPRGSGNTIYF	many	TRBV14	.	TRBJ1-3
TGTGCCAGCACCCCTGGGAGCGGGCCTTCCTACGAGCAGTACTTC	CASTPGSGPSYEQYF	.	TRBV7-6	.	TRBJ2-7
TGTGCCAGCAGCCTGCGGGACTGGGGACAGCTCACAGATACGCAGTATTTT	CASSLRDWGQLTDTQYF	.	TRBV11-2	.	TRBJ2-3
TGTGCCAGCAGGCGGGAATCAAAGGGTCAGCCCCAGCATTTT	CASRRESKGQPQHF	.	TRBV6-1	.	TRBJ1-5
TGTGCCAGCAGCTTGGGGGTACACCCATACAATGAGCATTTCTTC	CASSLGVHPYNEHFF	.	TRBV5-5	.	TRBJ2-1
TGTGCCAGCAGCCTTGAGGGACCACACGCTTTCTTT	CASSLEGPHAFF	many	TRBV7-2	.	TRBJ1-1
TGCAGTGCTAGGAGACCCACGGGGGACAGAGATCAGCCCCAGCATTTT	CSARRPTGDRDQPQHF	many	TRBV20-1	TRBD1	TRBJ1-5
TGTGCCAGCAGCTTAGCGCCCCCCGGGAGGGGGGAGCTGTTTTTT	CASSLAPPGRGELFF	many	TRBV7-6	TRBD2	TRBJ2-2
TGTGCCAGCAGCCTAGAGTGCACAGATACGCAGTATTTT	CASSLECTDTQYF	.	TRBV11-3	.	TRBJ2-3
TGTGACAGCAGCATAAGCAGGGACAGGGACTACGAGCAGTACTTC	CDSSISRDRDYEQYF	.	TRBV7-9	TRBD1	TRBJ2-7
TGTACCAGCAGTTTATGGACCGGACAGGTCGGAAACACCATATATTTT	CTSSLWTGQVGNTIYF	few	TRBV28	TRBD1	TRBJ1-3
TGTGCCTGGAGCGTACTCCGTACCCAGGGAGGCTACACCTTC	CAWSVLRTQGGYTF	.	TRBV30	.	TRBJ1-2
TGCGCCAGCAGCCAATGGGACAGCCGGACAGATACGCAGTATTTT	CASSQWDSRTDTQYF	few	TRBV5-1	TRBD1	TRBJ2-3
TGTGCCAGCAGTTCGGTGCGGGCCTGGGCAAATCAGCCCCAGCATTTT	CASSSVRAWANQPQHF	many	TRBV6-2/TRBV6-3	.	TRBJ1-5
TGTACCAGCAGCTTAGCGTCGATTGAGGGTTCACCCCTCCACTTT	CTSSLASIEGSPLHF	.	TRBV7-6	.	TRBJ1-6
TGTGCCAGCAGTTACTCGGACAGGGGTTCAACTGAAGCTTTCTTT	CASSYSDRGSTEAFF	many	TRBV6-5	TRBD1	TRBJ1-1
TGTGCCAGCAGTCCTGAGTCGAGCTCCTATAATTCACCCCTCCACTTT	CASSPESSSYNSPLHF	many	TRBV12-3/TRBV12-4	.	TRBJ1-6
TGTGCCAGCTCACCACCGGGCAGGGGCGGGGAGACCCAGTACTTC	CASSPPGRGGETQYF	once	TRBV18	.	TRBJ2-5
TGCGCCAGCAGCTTGGCCGGGACACCTGAAGACGAGCAGTACTTC	CASSLAGTPEDEQYF	many	TRBV5-1	.	TRBJ2-7
TGTGCCAGCAGTTTAGGGACGTCGGGTGGCTACACCTTC	CASSLGTSGGYTF	many	TRBV12-3/TRBV12-4	.	TRBJ1-2
TGTGCCAGCAGCCGTAGCGGGGGGTCCTCCTACAATGAGCAGTTCTTC	CASSRSGGSSYNEQFF	many	TRBV7-2	TRBD2	TRBJ2-1
TGCGCCAGCAGTGAGAAGTGGGAGGCGAACACCGGGGAGCTGTTTTTT	CASSEKWEANTGELFF	many	TRBV10-1	.	TRBJ2-2
TGTGCCAGCAGTCCCTACTCCTCTGGGGCCAACGTCCTGACTTTC	CASSPYSSGANVLTF	many	TRBV6-1	.	TRBJ2-6
TGTGCCAGCAGTCCGGAGACAGGGGTAGCCAAAAACATTCAGTACTTC	CASSPETGVAKNIQYF	many	TRBV27	TRBD1	TRBJ2-4
TGTGTCAGCAGTTTACAAGACCCGGGACCCAACGAGCAGTACTTC	CVSSLQDPGPNEQYF	few	TRBV28	.	TRBJ2-7
TGTGCCAGCATTGAATGGGACGCCGGTTCACCCCTCCACTTT	CASIEWDAGSPLHF	few	TRBV6-1	.	TRBJ1-6
TGTGCCAGCAGCGTTCTGGCGGGCACCGGGGAGCTGTTTTTT	CASSVLAGTGELFF	many	TRBV7-3	.	TRBJ2-2
TGTGCCAGCAGTTTCTCGGGGACTGAAGCTTTCTTT	CASSFSGTEAFF	many	TRBV12-3/TRBV12-4	.	TRBJ1-1
TGTGCCAGCAGGGCGGGACAGGGGAACTATGGCTACACCTTC	CASRAGQGNYGYTF	.	TRBV6-1	TRBD1	TRBJ1-2
TGTGCCAGCAGTGAAGCAATCAATGTGTCCTACGAGCAGTACTTC	CASSEAINVSYEQYF	many	TRBV2	.	TRBJ2-7
TGTGCCTGGAGTGTCAGGACTAGCGGGACCTACGAGCAGTACTTC	CAWSVRTSGTYEQYF	.	TRBV30	TRBD2	TRBJ2-7
TGTGCCAGCAGTTCCATGGGCGAGCAGTTCTTC	CASSSMGEQFF	medium-sized	TRBV6-2/TRBV6-3	.	TRBJ2-1
TGTGCCAGTAGTTTGGGACAGGGGGGTCAAGAGACCCAGTACTTC	CASSLGQGGQETQYF	many	TRBV19	TRBD1	TRBJ2-5
TGTGTCAGCCGATCGGGGCAGCCCGGGGAGCTGTTTTTT	CVSRSGQPGELFF	many	TRBV6-2/TRBV6-3	.	TRBJ2-2
TGCAGTGCCATGTCGCTAGCGGGGGGAACCTACGAGCAGTACTTC	CSAMSLAGGTYEQYF	few	TRBV20-1	TRBD2	TRBJ2-7
TGTGCCAGCAGCCCTGGTTGGGGGGGCACCCACGAGCAGTACTTC	CASSPGWGGTHEQYF	many	TRBV5-6	.	TRBJ2-7
TGTGCCAGCAGCTTGGGGGGGGGCATCGGGACCCAGTACTTC	CASSLGGGIGTQYF	many	TRBV5-6	.	TRBJ2-5
TGTGCCAGCAGCCCTGGTGGGGGGGGAAACACTGAAGCTTTCTTT	CASSPGGGGNTEAFF	many	TRBV28	.	TRBJ1-1
TGTGCCATCAGTGTAGAGGACAGGGGTGCTGAGCAGTTCTTC	CAISVEDRGAEQFF	many	TRBV10-3	TRBD1	TRBJ2-1
TGTGCCACCAGCAGAGATGGAACAGCTCTGAATGAAAAACTGTTTTTT	CATSRDGTALNEKLFF	many	TRBV15	.	TRBJ1-4
TGTGCCAGCAGCTTAGGAACTAGCAAACAGACCCAGTACTTC	CASSLGTSKQTQYF	many	TRBV7-8	.	TRBJ2-5
TGCGCCAGCAGCTTGGGACGGTTAGAAGAGACCCAGTACTTC	CASSLGRLEETQYF	many	TRBV5-1	.	TRBJ2-5
TGTGCCAGCAGCCCTTGTACAGGGCCCGGGGATCTGTTTTTT	CASSPCTGPGDLFF	.	TRBV7-3	.	TRBJ2-2